The 32 T cell receptor beta chains listed next were all sequenced from one sample in a study of cytomegalovirus exposure and HLA in healthy donors. PCR primers comprised 60 Vbeta and 13 Jbeta primers. TCRdb's table, derived via immunoSEQ multiplex PCR, lists solely in-frame clones and lacks some. This sample's table reports fewer than 85,000 clones. The sequencing sample was made of PBMCs. All receptors come from a woman between 40 and 50 years old in good health and CMV-seropositive.

J is TRBJ2-1 and V is TRBV5-1, with D maybe TRBD1 (6 bases). Trimming pared 7 bases from V and 4 bases from J, leaving 21 bases between. This CDR3 comprises 16 residues. CDR1 and CDR2 from the germline V gene are SGHRS and YFSETQ. CDR3 protein: CASGEIRGRPYNEQFF. Here the CDR3 DNA reads TGCGCCAGCGGAGAAATCAGGGGCCGGCCATACAATGAGCAGTTCTTC.

The rearrangement links TRBV5-1 to TRBJ2-2, with 10 bases matching TRBD1. This CDR3 spans 15 amino acids. Trimming took 2 bases from V and 8 from J; bases not matched to a gene: 6. The germline gives CDR1 SGHRS, CDR2 YFSETQ. The CDR3 region is CASSLGTGAQGELFF. CDR3 DNA sequence: TGCGCCAGCAGCTTAGGGACAGGGGCACAAGGGGAGCTGTTTTTT.

The chain has TRBV7-2 and TRBJ1-6; no reliable D call. The CDR3 spans 13 residues. Germline V gene sequence: CDR1 SGHTA, CDR2 FQGNSA. V was clipped by 10 bases and J by 13 bases, with 20 bases between them. The CDR3 DNA reads TGTGCCACCAGACCACTTTGGCAGGCTCCCCTCCACTTT. Translation: CATRPLWQAPLHF. Based on the CDR3 plus reference TRBV7-2 and TRBJ1-6, the full variable domain is GAGVSQSPSNKVTEKGKDVELRCDPISGHTALYWYRQSLGQGLEFLIYFQGNSAPDKSGLPSDRFSAERTGGSVSTLTIQRTQQEDSAVYLCATRPLWQAPLHFGNGTRLTVT.

V and J are TRBV11-2 and TRBJ1-6, with 9 bases fitting TRBD1. Germline V gives CDR1 SGHAT, CDR2 FQNNGV. The CDR3 runs 15 residues. Trimming at V came to 1 base and at J to 10 bases, leaving 5 bases not matched to a gene. The CDR3 sequence is CASSLVRTGASPLHF. The CDR3 region has the DNA TGTGCCAGCAGCTTAGTGAGGACAGGGGCGTCACCCCTCCACTTT.

The V and J genes are TRBV11-2 and TRBJ2-1; 9 bases are a match to TRBD2. The CDR3 covers 17 residues. The germline V gene has CDR1 SGHAT and CDR2 FQNNGV. The J segment lost 10 bases and the V segment lost 5 bases, leaving 18 bases of the junction unmatched. CDR3 in DNA: TGTGCCAGCAGCCCCCGAGCCGGGACTAGCTCCCCTCGGGAGCAGTTCTTC. As protein: CASSPRAGTSSPREQFF.

The rearrangement joins TRBV5-1 to TRBJ1-3; 7 bases agree with TRBD1. This CDR3 is built from 16 residues. CDR1 SGHRS and CDR2 YFSETQ come from the germline V gene. The V segment lost 0 bases and the J segment 0 bases; nucleotides outside the gene matches: 3. The CDR3 loop is CASSLAAGGSGNTIYF. The CDR3, as DNA: TGCGCCAGCAGCTTGGCGGCAGGGGGCTCTGGAAACACCATATATTTT.

V usage is TRBV15 and J usage is TRBJ2-7; 14 bases fit TRBD2. The length of the CDR3 is 16 residues. Germline loops: CDR1 LNHNV, CDR2 YYDKDF (reference sequence). Unmatched junction bases numbered 3, after V lost 0 bases and J lost 5 bases. CDR3 protein: CATSREGTSGRHEQYF. The CDR3 DNA reads TGTGCCACCAGCAGAGAGGGGACTAGCGGGAGACACGAGCAGTACTTC.

The chain employs TRBV7-3 and TRBJ2-3; 8 positions match TRBD1. The CDR3 loop spans 17 amino acids. CDR1 and CDR2 from the germline V gene are SGHTA and FQGTGA. J was trimmed by 0 bases and V by 5 bases; bases with no gene match: 10. CDR3 protein: CASSLGTGITSTDTQYF. Written as DNA, the CDR3 is TGTGCCAGCAGCCTCGGGACAGGAATCACTAGCACAGATACGCAGTATTTT.

The chain joins TRBV7-8 to TRBJ1-1; D unclear. Trimming took off 1 base at V and 2 bases at J, with 20 bases between the two ends. Germline V lookup: CDR1 SGHVS, CDR2 FQNEAQ. The CDR3 length is 18 residues. The DNA of the CDR3 is TGTGCCAGCAGCTTAGTAATTTTTGTCCGGGGAGGAAACACTGAAGCTTTCTTT. Its protein product is CASSLVIFVRGGNTEAFF.

The chain has TRBV7-6 and TRBJ2-6; tentative D call: TRBD1 (5 bases). V was cut by 2 bases and J by 1 base, with 15 bases left in between. The CDR3 contains 18 residues. Germline CDR1 SGHVS, CDR2 FNYEAQ. The CDR3 protein is CASSLYWGQRSGANVLTF. The CDR3 DNA follows: TGTGCCAGCAGCTTATATTGGGGCCAACGTTCTGGGGCCAACGTCCTGACTTTC. Full variable domain (rest looked up from reference TRBV7-6 and TRBJ2-6): GAGVSQSPRYKVTKRGQDVALRCDPISGHVSLYWYRQALGQGPEFLTYFNYEAQQDKSGLPNDRFSAERPEGSISTLTIQRTEQRDSAMYRCASSLYWGQRSGANVLTFGAGSRLTVL.

The chain combines TRBV7-9 with TRBJ2-4; weak D call: TRBD1 (5 bases). The CDR3 has 13 residues. The V end lost 4 bases, the J end lost 8 bases, and 12 bases lay between the germline ends. CDR1 and CDR2 from the germline V gene are SEHNR and FQNEAQ (reference sequence). The CDR3 sequence: CASSSGSVDIQYF. The DNA of the CDR3 is TGTGCCAGCAGCTCAGGGTCAGTGGACATTCAGTACTTC.

The chain combines TRBV4-3 with TRBJ2-2; maybe TRBD1 (6 bases). There are 16 residues in the CDR3. V lost 3 bases, J lost 2 bases, and 13 bases lay in between. CDR1 is LGHNA, CDR2 YSLEER, per germline. The CDR3 DNA follows: TGCGCCAGCAGCCATATTGGGACACTAAACACCGGGGAGCTGTTTTTT. It is translated as CASSHIGTLNTGELFF.

The chain employs TRBV9 and TRBJ1-1, with 8 positions matching TRBD1. Germline lookup yields CDR1 SGDLS and CDR2 YYNGEE. The CDR3 is 18 amino acids. V lost 4 bases and J lost 1; bases outside the gene matches: 15. CDR3 bases: TGTGCCAGCAGCCTAGAGGGACAGGCGTCCCTTACGAACACTGAAGCTTTCTTT. Residues: CASSLEGQASLTNTEAFF.

The CDR3 nucleotides read TGTGCCAGTAAAATCCGCCCGGTCCTGTCTAGCACTGAAGCTTTCTTT. Amino acids: CASKIRPVLSSTEAFF. The chain carries TRBV19 and TRBJ1-1; no clear D. Germline V gives CDR1 LNHDA, CDR2 SQIVND (reference sequence). This CDR3 comprises 16 residues. Trimming removed 7 bases at V and 4 bases at J, with 22 bases between.

This chain uses TRBV16 with TRBJ1-5; D may be TRBD1 (5 bases). Deletions cut 5 bases from V and 0 bases from J, with 11 bases between. There are 15 residues in the CDR3. Germline assignment: CDR1 KGHSY and CDR2 FQNENV. The CDR3 region has the DNA TGTGCCAGCAGCGACCGGGGGGATAGCAATCAGCCCCAGCATTTT. It yields the protein CASSDRGDSNQPQHF.

The chain uses TRBV18 and TRBJ2-2, with D hard to call. Per germline, CDR1 KGHSH and CDR2 LQKENI. V lost 5 bases, J lost 5 bases, and 18 bases lay in between. CDR3 size: 16 residues. CDR3 nucleotides: TGTGCCAGCTCAACGCGAGCGCCAGAAGGAACCGGGGAGCTGTTTTTT. It yields the protein CASSTRAPEGTGELFF.

The chain carries TRBV7-9 and TRBJ2-3, with TRBD1 identical over 9 bases. This CDR3 has 15 amino acids. V was clipped by 6 bases and J by 5 bases; unmatched bases: 9. The V gene's germline CDR1 is SEHNR and CDR2 FQNEAQ (reference sequence). CDR3 DNA: TGTGCCAGCAGGCTAACAGGGGGCGGTTTAGATACGCAGTATTTT. Translated: CASRLTGGGLDTQYF.

The chain joins TRBV9 to TRBJ2-5, with TRBD2 identical over 7 bases. From germline, CDR1 is SGDLS and CDR2 YYNGEE. Germline trimming cut 3 bases from V and 5 bases from J; bases unmatched to any gene: 10. The CDR3 contains 15 residues. The CDR3 DNA sequence: TGTGCCAGCAGCGCGAACCCACTAGCGTCGGAGACCCAGTACTTC. Amino acid sequence: CASSANPLASETQYF.

V is TRBV5-1 and J is TRBJ2-3, with TRBD2 identical over 8 bases. The junction had 2 bases not matched to a gene; V was cut back by 0 bases and J by 2 bases. The V gene's germline CDR1 is SGHRS and CDR2 YFSETQ. The CDR3 extends over 15 amino acids. This chain's CDR3 is CASSLGSGNTDTQYF. The CDR3 DNA sequence: TGCGCCAGCAGCTTGGGTAGCGGGAACACAGATACGCAGTATTTT. The complete variable domain, with remaining parts taken from reference TRBV5-1 and TRBJ2-3, reads KAGVTQTPRYLIKTRGQQVTLSCSPISGHRSVSWYQQTPGQGLQFLFEYFSETQRNKGNFPGRFSGRQFSNSRSEMNVSTLELGDSALYLCASSLGSGNTDTQYFGPGTRLTVL.

The rearrangement uses TRBV29-1 and TRBJ1-1; the D is unclear. Trimming left V 4 bases short and J 7 bases short, with 13 bases between. The CDR3 totals 12 residues. Germline assignment: CDR1 SQVTM and CDR2 ANQGSEA. In nucleotides, the CDR3 is TGCAGCGTTGTCTTAGGGCGGGGTGAAGCTTTCTTT. Its protein product is CSVVLGRGEAFF.

The CDR3 protein is CASSVGLAGDYLTYEQYF. The CDR3 DNA reads as TGTGCCAGCAGCGTCGGGCTAGCGGGAGACTATTTAACCTACGAGCAGTACTTC. This chain uses TRBV9 with TRBJ2-7; TRBD2 matches at 10 bases. The germline CDR1 and CDR2 sequences are SGDLS and YYNGEE. The CDR3 has 18 residues. J lost 2 bases, V lost 2 bases, and 13 bases had no gene match.

In DNA form, the CDR3 reads TGCGCCAGCAGCCTTAGGGACAGGGACTATGGCTACACCTTC. This sequence encodes CASSLRDRDYGYTF. The chain links TRBV4-1 to TRBJ1-2; the match to TRBD1 covers 9 bases. This CDR3 has 14 residues. Germline V gene lookup returns CDR1 MGHRA and CDR2 YSYEKL. V gave up 4 bases and J gave up 3 bases; unmatched junction bases: 3.

The rearrangement uses TRBV7-7 and TRBJ2-5, with 9 bases matching TRBD2. Germline loops: CDR1 SSHAT, CDR2 FNYEAQ (reference sequence). This CDR3 region has 16 residues. V dropped 4 bases and J dropped 4; count of bases not matched to a gene: 10. In nucleotides, the CDR3 is TGTGCCAGCAGCTCCACTAGCGGGCGTAATGGAGAGACCCAGTACTTC. Protein product: CASSSTSGRNGETQYF.

The CDR3 DNA reads as TGTGCCAGCAGTCCCCGGCTGGGGAGCACTGAAGCTTTCTTT. It encodes CASSPRLGSTEAFF. V usage is TRBV28 and J usage is TRBJ1-1; D remains unclear. This CDR3 is 14 amino acids long. Germline CDR1 MDHEN, CDR2 SYDVKM. V was shortened by 5 bases and J by 4 bases, with 14 bases between the two germline ends. Filled out from reference TRBV28 and TRBJ1-1, the complete variable domain reads DVKVTQSSRYLVKRTGEKVFLECVQDMDHENMFWYRQDPGLGLRLIYFSYDVKMKEKGDIPEGYSVSREKKERFSLILESASTNQTSMYLCASSPRLGSTEAFFGQGTRLTVV.

The chain couples TRBV4-3 to TRBJ1-2, with D possibly being TRBD1 (5 bases). CDR3 size: 14 residues. V dropped 3 bases and J dropped 8 bases, with 16 bases sitting between them. CDR1 is LGHNA, CDR2 YSLEER, per germline. The CDR3 is CASSQDTRGLGYTF. Here the CDR3 DNA reads TGCGCCAGCAGCCAGGATACGCGGGGGTTAGGCTACACCTTC.

The chain recombines TRBV7-9 with TRBJ2-2, with 9 nucleotides matching TRBD2. CDR1 and CDR2 (germline): SEHNR, FQNEAQ (reference sequence). The V gene end was trimmed by 4 bases and the J gene end by 4 bases; junction bases not matched to a gene: 7. CDR3 length: 16 residues. The CDR3 DNA reads as TGTGCCAGCAGCTCGTTAGCGGGAGTACTCACCGGGGAGCTGTTTTTT. Translated, it gives CASSSLAGVLTGELFF.

The rearrangement uses TRBV14 and TRBJ2-3; no firm D call. This CDR3 spans 14 amino acids. The ends were cut back, 0 bases at V and 4 bases at J, with 8 bases in the middle. Germline CDR1 and CDR2: SGHDN and FVKESK. The CDR3 region is CASSQDLGADTQYF. In nucleotides, the CDR3 is TGTGCCAGCAGCCAAGATCTAGGCGCAGATACGCAGTATTTT.

V gene TRBV5-1 combines with J gene TRBJ1-1; no clear D. Per the germline V gene, CDR1 is SGHRS and CDR2 is YFSETQ. The CDR3 consists of 13 residues. Trimming removed 0 bases at V and 1 base at J, with 4 bases between. This CDR3 is CASSLAENTEAFF. Here the CDR3 DNA reads TGCGCCAGCAGCTTGGCAGAGAACACTGAAGCTTTCTTT.

The chain joins TRBV7-3 to TRBJ2-2, with 10 bases identical to TRBD1. Per the germline V gene, CDR1 is SGHTA and CDR2 is FQGTGA. This CDR3 spans 16 amino acids. Losses at the gene ends were 0 bases for V and 6 bases for J; bases not matched to a gene: 4. The CDR3 loop is CASSLTGQGKAGELFF. The CDR3 DNA follows: TGTGCCAGCAGCTTAACGGGACAGGGGAAGGCCGGGGAGCTGTTTTTT.

The chain carries TRBV19 and TRBJ2-2, with TRBD2 matching over 8 bases. This CDR3 contains 15 residues. The J segment lost 7 bases and the V segment lost 3 bases, leaving 7 bases of the junction unmatched. Germline CDR1 and CDR2: LNHDA and SQIVND (reference sequence). The CDR3 region has the DNA TGTGCCAGTAGTATTCCCGGGGGGGCGTACGGGGAGCTGTTTTTT. It is translated as CASSIPGGAYGELFF.

The CDR3 region has the DNA TGTGCCAGCAGCTTAGGGCGGGAGAGGTACGAGCAGTACTTC. Residues: CASSLGRERYEQYF. The chain carries TRBV7-9 and TRBJ2-7; 7 bases line up with TRBD2. Germline CDR1 is SEHNR and CDR2 is FQNEAQ (reference sequence). V was clipped by 1 base and J by 4 bases; unmatched bases: 4. This CDR3 contains 14 residues.

The chain joins TRBV11-2 to TRBJ2-5; a weak D match, TRBD2 (6 bases). Trimming shortened V by 4 bases and J by 3 bases, and 12 bases separated the two germline ends. Germline V gene sequence: CDR1 SGHAT, CDR2 FQNNGV. The CDR3 contains 14 residues. Here the CDR3 reads CASSYNSGEETQYF. CDR3 DNA sequence: TGTGCCAGCAGCTACAATAGCGGAGAAGAGACCCAGTACTTC.